This T cell receptor beta chain is from a study of Ad26.COV2.S vaccination and SARS-CoV-2 variants. Treatment in this sample: about 20 received Ad26.COV2.S at low or high dose, single or two shots; 5 received placebo; per-sample allocation not given. Sampling was performed 63 days after the first vaccine or placebo injection. Sequencing used immunoSEQ multiplex PCR; TCRdb keeps in-frame clones, though not all of them. The sample yields a few hundred thousand clones, 70% to 90% seen once. In germline, CDR1 is MDHEN, CDR2 SYDVKM. V lost 6 bases and J lost 1, with 10 bases in between. CDR3 length: 14 amino acids.

This clonotype was sampled from a person between 18 and 60 years old who received the Ad26.COV2.S COVID-19 vaccine or a placebo. The chain links TRBV28 to TRBJ1-5; D unresolved. The sample in question was peripheral blood, obtained in a trial of Ad26.COV2.S vaccine versus placebo. This CDR3 is CASSPGGSNQPQHF. The DNA of the CDR3 is TGTGCCAGCAGCCCTGGTGGGAGCAATCAGCCCCAGCATTTT. Full variable domain (outside the CDR3, taken from reference TRBV28 and TRBJ1-5): DVKVTQSSRYLVKRTGEKVFLECVQDMDHENMFWYRQDPGLGLRLIYFSYDVKMKEKGDIPEGYSVSREKKERFSLILESASTNQTSMYLCASSPGGSNQPQHFGDGTRLSIL.